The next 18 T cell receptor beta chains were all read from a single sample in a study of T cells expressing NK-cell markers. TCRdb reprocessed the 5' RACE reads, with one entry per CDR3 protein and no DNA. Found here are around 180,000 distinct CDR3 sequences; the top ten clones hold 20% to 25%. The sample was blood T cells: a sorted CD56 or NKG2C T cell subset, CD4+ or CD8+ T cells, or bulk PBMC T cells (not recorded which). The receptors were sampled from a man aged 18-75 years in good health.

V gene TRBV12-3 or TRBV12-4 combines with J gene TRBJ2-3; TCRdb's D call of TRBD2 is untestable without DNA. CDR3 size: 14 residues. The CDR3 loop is CASSTSLYTDTQYF.

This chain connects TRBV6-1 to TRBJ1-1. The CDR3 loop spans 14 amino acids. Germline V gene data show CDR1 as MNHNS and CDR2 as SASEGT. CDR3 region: CASTMANTKTEAFF.

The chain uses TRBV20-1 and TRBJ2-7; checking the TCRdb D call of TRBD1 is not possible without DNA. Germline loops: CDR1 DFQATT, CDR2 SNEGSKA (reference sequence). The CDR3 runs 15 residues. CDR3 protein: CSARDLAGAAYEQYF.

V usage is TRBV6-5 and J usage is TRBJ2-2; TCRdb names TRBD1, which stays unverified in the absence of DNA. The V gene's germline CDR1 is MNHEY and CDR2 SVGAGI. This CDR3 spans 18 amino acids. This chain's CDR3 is CASSYSHSGTANTGELFF.

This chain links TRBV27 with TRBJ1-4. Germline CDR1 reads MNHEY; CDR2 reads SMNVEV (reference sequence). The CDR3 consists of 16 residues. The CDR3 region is CASSYWPRTINEKLFF.

The CDR3 sequence: CASSHLTGGREQFF. The chain couples TRBV14 to TRBJ2-1; TCRdb's assignment of TRBD1 cannot be checked, as there is no DNA. The CDR3 consists of 14 residues. In germline, CDR1 is SGHDN, CDR2 FVKESK.

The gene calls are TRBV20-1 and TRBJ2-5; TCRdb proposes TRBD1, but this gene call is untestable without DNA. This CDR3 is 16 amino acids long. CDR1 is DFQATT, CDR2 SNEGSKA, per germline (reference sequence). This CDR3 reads CSARDQGQGRLETQYF.

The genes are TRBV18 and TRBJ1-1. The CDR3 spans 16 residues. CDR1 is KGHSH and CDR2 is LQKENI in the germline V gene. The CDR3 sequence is CASSPGMTGVAVEAFF.

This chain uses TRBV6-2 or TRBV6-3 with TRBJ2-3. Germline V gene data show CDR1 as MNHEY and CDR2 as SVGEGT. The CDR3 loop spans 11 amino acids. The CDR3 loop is CASSYPDTQYF.

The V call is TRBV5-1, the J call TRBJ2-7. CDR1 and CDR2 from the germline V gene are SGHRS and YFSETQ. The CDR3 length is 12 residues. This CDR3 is CASSSSGNEQYF.

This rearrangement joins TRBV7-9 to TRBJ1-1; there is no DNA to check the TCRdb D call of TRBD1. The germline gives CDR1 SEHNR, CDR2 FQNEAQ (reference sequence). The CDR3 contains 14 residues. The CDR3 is CASSLEDRGFGAFF.

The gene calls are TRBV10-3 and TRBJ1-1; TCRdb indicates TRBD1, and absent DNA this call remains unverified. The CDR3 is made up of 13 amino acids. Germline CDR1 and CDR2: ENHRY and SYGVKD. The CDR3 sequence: CAISAPGGEEAFF.

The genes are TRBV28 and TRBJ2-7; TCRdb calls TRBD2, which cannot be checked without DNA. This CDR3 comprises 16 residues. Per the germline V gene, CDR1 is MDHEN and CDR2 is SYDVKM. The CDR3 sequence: CASSSRTRTGPYEQYF.

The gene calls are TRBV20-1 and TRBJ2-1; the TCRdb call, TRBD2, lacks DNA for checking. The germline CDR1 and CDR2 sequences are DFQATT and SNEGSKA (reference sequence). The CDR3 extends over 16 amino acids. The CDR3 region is CSARDLMTSGANEQFF.

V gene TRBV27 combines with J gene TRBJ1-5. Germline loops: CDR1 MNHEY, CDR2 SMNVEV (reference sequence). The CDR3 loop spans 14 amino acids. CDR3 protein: CASSLSTPGQPQHF.

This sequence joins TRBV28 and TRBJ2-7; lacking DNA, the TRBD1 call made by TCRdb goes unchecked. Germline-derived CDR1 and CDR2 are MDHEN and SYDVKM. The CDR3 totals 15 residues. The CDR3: CASRLYRDIYSEQYF.

This CDR3 reads CASSQDFPAEVSPDTQYF. The chain joins TRBV3-1 to TRBJ2-3; TCRdb names TRBD2, which stays unverified in the absence of DNA. The germline V gene has CDR1 LGHDT and CDR2 YNNKEL (reference sequence). The length of the CDR3 is 18 residues.

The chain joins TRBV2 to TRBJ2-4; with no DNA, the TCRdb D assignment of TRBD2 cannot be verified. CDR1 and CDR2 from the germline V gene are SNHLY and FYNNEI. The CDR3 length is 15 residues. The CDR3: CASNPLAGGENIQYF.